This T cell receptor beta chain was observed in a study of CD8+ T cells in alopecia areata. Overall study context: Percent of scalp involved defined treated patients' severity scores.

Sequencing relied on a cDNA template that was reverse transcribed from extracted RNA. Repertoires were generated with immunoSEQ multiplex PCR, while TCRdb's copy carries only in-frame clones and drops some. The profile covers just under 65,000 clones, with about 43% appearing a single time and 20% taken by the ten largest. This clone was observed a handful of times. Treatment here: oral pan-JAK inhibitor, 5-10 mg twice daily. Deletions cut 1 base from V and 3 bases from J, with 10 bases between. CDR1 and CDR2 (germline): LGHNA, YSLEER. The CDR3 sequence is 14 residues long. This sequence was found in a human donor with alopecia areata. The specimen comprised CD8+ T cells sorted from blood, sampled around week 36, from a patient treated with tofacitinib. This chain uses TRBV4-3 with TRBJ2-7, with D unclear. The CDR3 spells CASSQVPGNYEQYF. Written as DNA, the CDR3 is TGCGCCAGCAGCCAAGTACCGGGCAACTACGAGCAGTACTTC.